A selection of T cell receptor beta chains follows, all from one sample in a study of blood T cell repertoires in COVID-19. Repertoires were generated with immunoSEQ multiplex PCR, while TCRdb's copy carries only in-frame clones and drops some. The sample includes about 210,000 clones, roughly nine tenths of them seen just once. The specimen sequenced was peripheral blood. The receptors were gathered from a man aged 25-45 years with acute or convalescent COVID-19. CDR3s include the opening cysteine and the closing phenylalanine or tryptophan. D genes are given only for firm matches. Not every row has a clone size; where given, it reads once, few, many or a size class.

d_gene: -; v_gene: TRBV9; abundance: once; j_gene: TRBJ1-2; CDR3nt: TGTGCCAGCAGCCTCCGGACAGACTCTAACTATGGCTACACCTTC; CDR3aa: CASSLRTDSNYGYTF
d_gene: TRBD2; v_gene: TRBV5-6; abundance: -; j_gene: TRBJ2-3; CDR3nt: TGTGCCAGCAGCTACCAAGGAGGAGCGGGGGCCCAAGAGTATTTT; CDR3aa: CASSYQGGAGAQEYF
d_gene: -; v_gene: TRBV7-9; abundance: -; j_gene: TRBJ1-4; CDR3nt: TGTGCCAGCAGCCCGCGAGCAACTAATGAAAAACTGTTTTTT; CDR3aa: CASSPRATNEKLFF
d_gene: -; v_gene: TRBV5-4; abundance: -; j_gene: TRBJ2-1; CDR3nt: TGTGCCAGCAGCTTGGGGTCGGGGTTTGAGCAGTTCTTC; CDR3aa: CASSLGSGFEQFF
d_gene: -; v_gene: TRBV3-1/TRBV3-2; abundance: -; j_gene: TRBJ2-1; CDR3nt: TGTGCCAGCAGTTTCTCACAGGGAGTAGGACAGTTCTTC; CDR3aa: CASSFSQGVGQFF
d_gene: -; v_gene: TRBV7-3; abundance: -; j_gene: TRBJ2-5; CDR3nt: TGTGCCAGCAGCTTATGGCCCGGGCAAGAGACCCAGTACTTC; CDR3aa: CASSLWPGQETQYF
d_gene: -; v_gene: TRBV5-8; abundance: -; j_gene: TRBJ2-7; CDR3nt: TGTGCCAGCAGCCTGAGGGCCATGTACCCTTACGAGCAGTACTTC; CDR3aa: CASSLRAMYPYEQYF
d_gene: TRBD1; v_gene: TRBV18; abundance: -; j_gene: TRBJ2-5; CDR3nt: TGTGCCAGCTCTGCAGGGACAGGGGGAGAGACCCAGTACTTC; CDR3aa: CASSAGTGGETQYF
d_gene: -; v_gene: TRBV5-6; abundance: -; j_gene: TRBJ1-1; CDR3nt: TGTGCCAGCAGCTTATCAGCGAAGACTGAAGCTTTCTTT; CDR3aa: CASSLSAKTEAFF
d_gene: TRBD1; v_gene: TRBV7-9; abundance: -; j_gene: TRBJ1-3; CDR3nt: TGTGCCAGCAATTCATTCGGACAGGGGGCAGGAAACACCATATATTTT; CDR3aa: CASNSFGQGAGNTIYF
d_gene: -; v_gene: TRBV5-8; abundance: -; j_gene: TRBJ2-1; CDR3nt: TGTGCCAGCAGCTTGGGGAGCTCCTACAATGAGCAGTTCTTC; CDR3aa: CASSLGSSYNEQFF
d_gene: TRBD2; v_gene: TRBV18; abundance: once; j_gene: TRBJ2-1; CDR3nt: TGTGCCAGCTCGAGGACTAGCGGGGGGGGAAGCTCCTACAATGAGCAGTTCTTC; CDR3aa: CASSRTSGGGSSYNEQFF
d_gene: -; v_gene: TRBV7-6; abundance: -; j_gene: TRBJ1-1; CDR3nt: TGTGCCAGCAGCTTAAACCTTCCAGGGGTCAAGGTAGGCACTGAAGCTTTCTTT; CDR3aa: CASSLNLPGVKVGTEAFF
d_gene: -; v_gene: TRBV11-2; abundance: -; j_gene: TRBJ2-3; CDR3nt: TGTGCCAGCGGGGCAGGGCGAAGCACAGATACGCAGTATTTT; CDR3aa: CASGAGRSTDTQYF
d_gene: -; v_gene: TRBV28; abundance: -; j_gene: TRBJ1-2; CDR3nt: TGTGCCAGCAGTTTAGCGGTGGAGGTTCACTATGGCTACACCTTC; CDR3aa: CASSLAVEVHYGYTF
d_gene: -; v_gene: TRBV7-2; abundance: -; j_gene: TRBJ2-4; CDR3nt: TGTGCCAGCAGCCCCCTAGCATCGGGGGGCAACATTCAGTACTTC; CDR3aa: CASSPLASGGNIQYF
d_gene: TRBD2; v_gene: TRBV28; abundance: -; j_gene: TRBJ2-1; CDR3nt: TGTGCCAGCAGTTTAGGACTAGCCCTATACAATGAGCAGTTCTTC; CDR3aa: CASSLGLALYNEQFF
d_gene: -; v_gene: TRBV15; abundance: -; j_gene: TRBJ2-5; CDR3nt: TGTGCCACCAGCAGAGATAAAGAGACCCAGTACTTC; CDR3aa: CATSRDKETQYF
d_gene: -; v_gene: TRBV6-5; abundance: -; j_gene: TRBJ2-6; CDR3nt: TGTGCCAGCAAACTCTCGCTCTCTGGGGCCAACGTCCTGACTTTC; CDR3aa: CASKLSLSGANVLTF
d_gene: TRBD1; v_gene: TRBV5-1; abundance: -; j_gene: TRBJ1-6; CDR3nt: TGCGCCAGCAGGGACGGACAGGGAAGTTCACCCCTCCACTTT; CDR3aa: CASRDGQGSSPLHF
d_gene: TRBD2; v_gene: TRBV7-9; abundance: -; j_gene: TRBJ2-1; CDR3nt: TGTGCCAGCAGCTTAACGGGGGGAGCGGATGAGCAGTTCTTC; CDR3aa: CASSLTGGADEQFF
d_gene: -; v_gene: TRBV7-8; abundance: -; j_gene: TRBJ1-3; CDR3nt: TGTGCCAGCAGCCCACAGGGAAACACCATATATTTT; CDR3aa: CASSPQGNTIYF
d_gene: -; v_gene: TRBV29-1; abundance: -; j_gene: TRBJ2-7; CDR3nt: TGCAGCGTTGCGCGGGTCCCTACTGGCGAGCAGTACTTC; CDR3aa: CSVARVPTGEQYF
d_gene: TRBD1; v_gene: TRBV3-1/TRBV3-2; abundance: -; j_gene: TRBJ2-5; CDR3nt: TGTGCCAGCAGCGACAGGACAGGGTACAGCTGGACCCAGTACTTC; CDR3aa: CASSDRTGYSWTQYF
d_gene: -; v_gene: TRBV5-1; abundance: -; j_gene: TRBJ2-7; CDR3nt: TGCGCCAGCAGCATCCTAAGCCTGCGGGACTCCTCTCGGGAGCAGTACTTC; CDR3aa: CASSILSLRDSSREQYF
d_gene: -; v_gene: TRBV7-9; abundance: -; j_gene: TRBJ1-1; CDR3nt: TGTGCCAGCAGCTTAGGTGAGGGAGAAGCTTTCTTT; CDR3aa: CASSLGEGEAFF
d_gene: TRBD2; v_gene: TRBV6-5; abundance: -; j_gene: TRBJ2-7; CDR3nt: TGTGCCAGCAGTTTGTTGGCGGGAGGTTACGAGCAGTACTTC; CDR3aa: CASSLLAGGYEQYF
d_gene: -; v_gene: TRBV19; abundance: few; j_gene: TRBJ1-2; CDR3nt: TGTGCCAGTAGTCCGGGAGGACTGAATAATGGCTACACCTTC; CDR3aa: CASSPGGLNNGYTF